This TCR beta chain was found in a study of blood T cell repertoires in COVID-19. Background on the study: PBMCs, B-cell-depleted T cells, or T cells were the source of the cDNA or gDNA that made up the material.

How the authors handled the data: Estimates of nucleated cell counts were drawn from the amplification of reference gene primers. Assay used: immunoSEQ multiplex PCR; TCRdb lists only in-frame clones, some missing. V, J and clone size were drawn from that table, and D and trimming were deduced from the DNA. The data hold 450,000 to 500,000 clones, with 75% to 90% observed a single time. CDR3 length: 15 residues. CDR1 and CDR2 from the germline V gene are ENHRY and SYGVKD. V was clipped by 5 bases and J by 5 bases, with 18 bases between them. The chain uses TRBV10-3 and TRBJ2-5; D is possibly TRBD1 (6 bases). The sample taken for sequencing was peripheral blood. The sequence was obtained from a human donor in a cohort sampled during active COVID-19. In DNA, the CDR3 is TGTGCCATCAGTAGTAGAGGTACCCAGGGGGAGACCCAGTACTTC. This translates into CAISSRGTQGETQYF.